The clone carrying this T cell receptor beta chain was seen more than once but under ten times. This entry comes from a study of patients and donors after allogeneic stem cell transplantation. This CDR3 has 14 amino acids. Trimming left V 8 bases short and J 1 base short, with 14 bases between. Germline V gene lookup returns CDR1 MDHEN and CDR2 SYDVKM. A single record per CDR3 protein comes from TCRdb applying MiXCR to the RT-PCR reads. The top ten clones hold around a tenth of a sample with 200,000 to 250,000 distinct CDR3 sequences, around 40% of them seen once. Sequences were obtained from blood, either unsorted or a sorted T cell fraction (not recorded which). The sequence derives from a human donor who was either an allogeneic HSCT recipient or a stem cell or donor lymphocyte infusion donor (not recorded which). It is not recorded whose cells these are; they may come from a transplant donor. The V and J genes are TRBV28 and TRBJ1-1; possible D gene TRBD1, 5 bases. Here the CDR3 reads CASAGPGPNTEAFF. CDR3 nucleotide sequence: TGTGCCAGCGCCGGGCCGGGACCGAACACTGAAGCTTTCTTT.